This T cell receptor (beta chain) was identified in a study of T cells in Graves' hyperthyroidism and ophthalmopathy. RNA transcripts yielded amplified TCR beta CDR3 regions. HTBI primers were the set used in a first-round RT-PCR of the TCR CDR3. From the multiplex PCR reads, TCRdb called clonotypes with MiXCR, one entry per CDR3 protein. The sample has around 350,000 distinct CDR3 sequences, about 18% seen once. The CDR3 is 13 residues long. V lost 6 bases, J lost 9 bases, and 15 bases lay in between. Study results and limitations: Blood also contained most expanded thyroid clonotypes above 0.001.

Clinical symptoms, serum thyroxine and TRAb, thyroid ultrasound and orbital computed tomography together formed the diagnostic basis. Turning to this clonotype: Its specificity is unknown.

The sample was blood. The rearrangement links TRBV12-3 or TRBV12-4 to TRBJ1-5, with D perhaps TRBD1 (5 bases). The TCR sequence derives from a woman between 18 and 29 years old with Graves' hyperthyroidism. The CDR3 nucleotides are TGTGCCAGCAGCAGGGACCCACCAGCGCCCCAGCATTTT. It yields the protein CASSRDPPAPQHF.